This TCR delta chain originates from a study of γδ T cells in repeated Plasmodium falciparum infection. Flow sorting of PBMC yielded separate Vgamma9/Vdelta2+ and Vdelta2-negative gammadelta T cell populations for bulk repertoire analysis. The CDR3 loop spans 19 amino acids. Germline V lookup: CDR1 TSWWSYY, CDR2 QGS. TCRdb reanalysed the multiplex PCR reads with CATT. This table holds about 57,000 delta-chain clones, around 1.7% found once. Of note for this clone: This likely reflects a read error, since a far larger clone is one base away. Distinct nucleotide sequences in the sample also encode this CDR3.

Sequencing input: gamma-delta T cells from blood. The J gene is TRDJ1, the V gene TRDV1; 10 positions agree with TRDD3. As TCRdb names no J gene, one was assigned here on the basis of a DNA match to germline. The sequence was collected from a pool of human donors (malaria-infected and uninfected, not separated). The CDR3 loop reads CALGELPPPLLGDCWRLIF. CDR3 DNA: TGTGCCCTTGGGGAACTTCCTCCACCTCTACTGGGGGATTGCTGGAGACTCATCTTT.